The sequence of this TCR beta chain was determined in a study of PD-1 blockade in classical Hodgkin lymphoma. Whole-study results and caveats: Why repertoires differed is undefined; disease activity or prior therapy possibly contributed. Baseline TCR diversity was reportedly lower in newly diagnosed patients than in healthy donors. It was reported as lower still in relapsed/refractory patients.

Profiled with immunoSEQ multiplex PCR; TCRdb holds only in-frame clones, not every one. Among around 2,000 clones, over 65% were seen once, and the ten largest hold 11% to 15%. Time point defined: newly diagnosed, previously untreated cHL patient sample. Magnetic negative selection was used to purify CD8+ T cells from thawed PBMCs. Comparison relied on PBMCs that came from newly diagnosed, untreated classical Hodgkin lymphoma. As to this clone: What it binds is not known.

With 5 bases removed from V and 4 bases from J, the gap between germline ends came to 14 bases. This CDR3 comprises 15 residues. Per germline, CDR1 SGHTA and CDR2 FQGNSA. The origin of this receptor is a human donor with classical Hodgkin lymphoma. The V call is TRBV7-2, the J call TRBJ1-4; D ambiguous. Material for sequencing was CD8+ T cells from blood. The CDR3: CASSERSGNNEKLFF. DNA of the CDR3: TGTGCCAGCAGCGAAAGGTCGGGGAATAATGAAAAACTGTTTTTT.